Below, one TCR beta chain is given with its context. The study team obtained lesional scalp punch biopsies and peripheral blood from alopecia areata patients. cDNA reverse transcribed from extracted RNA served as the sequencing template. Method: immunoSEQ multiplex PCR; TCRdb's copy keeps in-frame clones and lacks some. The top ten clones hold roughly 10% of a sample with some 170,000 clones, less than 75% of them seen once. This sample was included in a study of CD8+ T cells in alopecia areata. At the level of the study: Treated individuals took tofacitinib by mouth, 5 to 10 mg twice daily.

V was trimmed by 7 bases and J by 3 bases, leaving 11 bases between them. CDR1 is SQVTM, CDR2 ANQGSEA, per germline. This CDR3 is 12 amino acids long. The receptor's source is a human donor with alopecia areata. The chain links TRBV29-1 to TRBJ2-3, with D perhaps TRBD1 or TRBD2 (5 bases each). The sample in question was CD8+ T cells sorted from blood, obtained at week 0. In DNA form, the CDR3 reads TGCAGCGGAGGGGTGGAAACAGATACGCAGTATTTT. It encodes CSGGVETDTQYF.